Below are 27 T cell receptor beta chains sequenced from a single sample in a study of CD8+CD57+ T cells in acquired aplastic anemia. Genomic DNA was employed as the template in profiling TCR beta VDJ and CDR3. TCRdb re-derived calls from the reads in MiXCR, one entry per CDR3 protein. The repertoire holds approximately 150,000 distinct CDR3 sequences, 71% seen once, with 45% to 60% in the top ten. Sequencing was done on patients that had shown CD8+CD57+ cell expansion by flow cytometry. The sample consisted of sorted CD4+, CD8+, or CD8+CD57+ T cells (not recorded which) from PBMCs. These receptors were obtained from a human donor with aplastic anemia.

This clonotype has a count of ten or more. The chain employs TRBV6-1 and TRBJ1-1; D gene ambiguous. Germline CDR1 MNHNS, CDR2 SASEGT. This CDR3 contains 15 residues. With 6 bases removed from V and 4 bases from J, the gap between germline ends came to 18 bases. In DNA, the CDR3 is TGTGCCAGCAGCCCACACCCCGGAGGTAGCACTGAAGCTTTCTTT. Its translation: CASSPHPGGSTEAFF.

The rearrangement joins TRBV20-1 to TRBJ2-1; 8 bases are shared with TRBD2. V dropped 2 bases and J dropped 8; count of bases not matched to a gene: 8. The CDR3 loop spans 14 amino acids. Germline V gene lookup returns CDR1 DFQATT and CDR2 SNEGSKA (reference sequence). For the CDR3, the DNA is TGCAGTGCTAGAAAATCGGGGGGGCTGGATGAGCAGTTCTTC. Its translation is CSARKSGGLDEQFF.

The gene calls are TRBV20-1 and TRBJ2-1; possible D gene TRBD1, 6 bases. This CDR3 has 15 residues. V was pared by 0 bases and J by 7 bases, with 16 bases between. Germline V gene data show CDR1 as DFQATT and CDR2 as SNEGSKA (reference sequence). This chain's CDR3 is CSARESYRVENEQFF. The CDR3 DNA is TGCAGTGCTAGAGAGAGTTACAGGGTGGAGAATGAGCAGTTCTTC.

This clonotype was counted a few times. The gene calls are TRBV24-1 and TRBJ1-1; the match to TRBD1 covers 7 bases. The CDR3 loop spans 13 amino acids. From germline, CDR1 is KGHDR and CDR2 SFDVKD. The junction had 7 bases not matched to a gene; V was cut back by 7 bases and J by 6 bases. CDR3 sequence (DNA): TGTGCCACCAGCTTAACAGGGGCTTCTGAAGCTTTCTTT. This encodes CATSLTGASEAFF.

This rearrangement joins TRBV11-3 to TRBJ2-5; 9 positions match TRBD2. The J segment lost 5 bases and the V segment lost 3 bases, leaving 10 bases of the junction unmatched. Germline CDR1 is SGHNT and CDR2 is YENEEA. CDR3 size: 16 residues. CDR3 amino acids: CASSLDSGRTSETQYF. The CDR3 bases are TGTGCCAGCAGCTTGGATAGCGGGAGAACCTCCGAGACCCAGTACTTC.

The genes are TRBV9 and TRBJ2-7; D gene ambiguous. This CDR3 contains 10 residues. CDR1 and CDR2 from the germline V gene are SGDLS and YYNGEE. Trimming took off 3 bases at V and 4 bases at J, with 2 bases between the two ends. CDR3 nucleotides: TGTGCCAGCAGCGCTTACGAGCAGTACTTC. Protein sequence: CASSAYEQYF.

The V call is TRBV20-1, the J call TRBJ2-1, with 13 bases that match TRBD2. This CDR3 is built from 14 residues. Germline V gene data show CDR1 as DFQATT and CDR2 as SNEGSKA (reference sequence). J lost 6 bases, V lost 4 bases, and 3 bases had no gene match. The CDR3 spells CSATRLAGGNEQFF. For the CDR3, the DNA is TGCAGTGCTACCAGACTAGCGGGGGGCAATGAGCAGTTCTTC.

This clonotype was counted a few times. The V and J genes are TRBV7-9 and TRBJ2-5; 7 bases fit TRBD2. The CDR3 sequence is 14 residues long. Germline V CDR1 and CDR2: SEHNR, FQNEAQ (reference sequence). Trimming took 3 bases from V and 1 from J; bases not matched to a gene: 2. Here the CDR3 DNA reads TGTGCCAGCAGCTTTTCTAGCGGCCAAGAGACCCAGTACTTC. Translation: CASSFSSGQETQYF.

Turning to this clonotype: An end of the junction differs from the germline gene, which may be a read error. The chain uses TRBV5-1 and TRBJ2-1; 10 bases align to TRBD1. Germline assignment: CDR1 SGHRS and CDR2 YFSETQ. The CDR3 totals 15 residues. In nucleotides, the CDR3 is TGTGCCAGCAGTTACACCGGGACAGGGGTTTATGAGCAGTTCTTC. Its protein is CASSYTGTGVYEQFF.

This clonotype was picked up one time. The chain joins TRBV20-1 to TRBJ1-2; unclear D gene. Germline CDR1 is DFQATT and CDR2 is SNEGSKA (reference sequence). V was pared by 4 bases and J by 6 bases, with 12 bases between. The CDR3 covers 12 residues. The CDR3 bases are TGCAGTGCTACAAAGGGTCTAGATGGCTACACCTTC. Amino acids: CSATKGLDGYTF.

This sequence joins TRBV24-1 and TRBJ1-2; 7 bases match TRBD1. Germline loops: CDR1 KGHDR, CDR2 SFDVKD. The CDR3 extends over 15 amino acids. Trimming cost V 5 bases and J 5 bases; bases outside gene matches: 10. The CDR3 here is CATSGPRPGGYGYTF. The CDR3 DNA reads TGTGCCACCAGTGGTCCGAGACCAGGGGGGTATGGCTACACCTTC.

The chain couples TRBV2 to TRBJ2-2; 9 nucleotides line up with TRBD1. Germline CDR1 and CDR2: SNHLY and FYNNEI. Trimming removed 11 bases from V and 6 bases from J; junction bases left unmatched: 10. There are 14 residues in the CDR3. CDR3 sequence reads: CAFHPGQGPGELFF. The CDR3 coding sequence is TGTGCCTTCCATCCGGGACAGGGACCCGGGGAGCTGTTTTTT.

The V call is TRBV10-2, the J call TRBJ2-1; 13 nucleotides align to TRBD2. This CDR3 is 15 amino acids long. After removal of 4 bases from V and 8 bases from J, the junction contained 5 bases not matched to a gene. The germline V gene has CDR1 WSHSY and CDR2 SAAADI. The CDR3 protein is CASSGLAGGLDEQFF. The CDR3 DNA follows: TGCGCCAGCAGTGGACTAGCGGGGGGTTTGGATGAGCAGTTCTTC.

A word on this clonotype: The junction departs from germline at one end; a sequencing error may be responsible. J is TRBJ1-4 and V is TRBV20-1, with TRBD1 matching over 8 bases. This CDR3 contains 14 residues. Germline V lookup: CDR1 DFQATT, CDR2 SNEGSKA (reference sequence). The CDR3 DNA sequence: TGCAGTGCTAGTCGACAGGGGTATAATGAAAAACCGTTTTTT. This encodes CSASRQGYNEKPFF.

This CDR3 reads CASSEFLGLAGEGADTQYF. The CDR3 DNA sequence: TGTGCCAGCAGTGAATTTTTGGGACTAGCGGGAGAGGGGGCAGATACGCAGTATTTT. The chain combines TRBV2 with TRBJ2-3, with TRBD2 matching 14 bases. CDR1 and CDR2 (germline): SNHLY, FYNNEI. V shed 2 bases and J 4 bases; nucleotides not matched to a gene: 11. This CDR3 is built from 19 residues.

The chain links TRBV20-1 to TRBJ2-3; TRBD1 matches 8 bases. The CDR3 is 14 amino acids. Germline V gene data show CDR1 as DFQATT and CDR2 as SNEGSKA (reference sequence). The V segment lost 6 bases and the J segment 2 bases; nucleotides outside the gene matches: 7. The chain's CDR3 is CSALQQGATDTQYF. The CDR3 region has the DNA TGCAGTGCACTTCAGCAGGGGGCCACAGATACGCAGTATTTT.

The chain recombines TRBV29-1 with TRBJ2-3; 12 positions match TRBD2. The CDR3 runs 14 residues. The germline gives CDR1 SQVTM, CDR2 ANQGSEA. V was clipped by 5 bases and J by 4 bases; unmatched bases: 4. CDR3 in amino acids: CSVTSGRFPDTQYF. In DNA, the CDR3 is TGCAGCGTTACTAGCGGGAGGTTTCCAGATACGCAGTATTTT.

This clonotype was seen only a few times. V gene TRBV19 combines with J gene TRBJ2-7; 8 nucleotides align to TRBD1. The CDR3 has 13 residues. Germline-derived CDR1 and CDR2 are LNHDA and SQIVND (reference sequence). V lost 5 bases and J lost 2; bases outside the gene matches: 2. DNA of the CDR3: TGTGCCAGTAGTCTGGACAGGGCCTACGAGCAGTACTTC. It specifies CASSLDRAYEQYF.

This clonotype appeared a single time. V is TRBV10-3 and J is TRBJ2-7, with 7 positions matching TRBD1. Germline CDR1 ENHRY, CDR2 SYGVKD. The CDR3 length is 11 residues. After removal of 6 bases from V and 5 bases from J, the junction contained 1 base not matched to a gene. CDR3 DNA: TGTGCCATCAGAGGGGGCAACGAGCAGTACTTC. Its translation is CAIRGGNEQYF.

The V call is TRBV20-1, the J call TRBJ2-6, with D uncertain. V lost 1 base to trimming and J lost 1 base, with 5 bases between them. CDR3 length: 14 amino acids. Germline V gene lookup returns CDR1 DFQATT and CDR2 SNEGSKA (reference sequence). CDR3 sequence reads: CSARVQSGANVLTF. CDR3 in DNA: TGCAGTGCTAGAGTCCAATCTGGGGCCAACGTCCTGACTTTC.

The V and J genes are TRBV7-9 and TRBJ2-1; TRBD2 is a possible D gene (6 bases). Trimming stripped 6 bases from V and 7 bases from J, with 16 bases between. This CDR3 comprises 14 residues. Germline CDR1 SEHNR, CDR2 FQNEAQ (reference sequence). CDR3 sequence reads: CASRPGRGLNEQFF. The CDR3 nucleotides are TGTGCCAGCAGACCCGGCCGGGGACTTAATGAGCAGTTCTTC.

V and J are TRBV6-6 and TRBJ2-1; 7 positions match TRBD2. The V segment lost 5 bases and the J segment 8 bases; nucleotides outside the gene matches: 12. The CDR3 contains 15 residues. Germline V gene sequence: CDR1 MNHNY, CDR2 SVGAGI (reference sequence). In DNA form, the CDR3 reads TGTGCCAGCAGTCCGCGACTAGCCACTCAGCATGAGCAGTTCTTC. Its protein is CASSPRLATQHEQFF.

This clonotype turned up a few times. The rearrangement uses TRBV20-1 and TRBJ2-5, with 9 bases that match TRBD2. CDR1 and CDR2 from the germline V gene are DFQATT and SNEGSKA (reference sequence). J lost 0 bases, V lost 5 bases, and 16 bases had no gene match. This CDR3 is built from 18 residues. CDR3 sequence (DNA): TGCAGTGCTCAGCCCGAGGTGAGGGCGGGAGGGTACCAAGAGACCCAGTACTTC. This codes for CSAQPEVRAGGYQETQYF.

The J gene is TRBJ2-5, the V gene TRBV7-9; D not resolved. Germline CDR1 reads SEHNR; CDR2 reads FQNEAQ (reference sequence). Trimming stripped 7 bases from V and 3 bases from J, with 6 bases between. The CDR3 consists of 11 residues. The CDR3 here is CASTDEETQYF. The DNA of the CDR3 is TGTGCCAGCACCGACGAAGAGACCCAGTACTTC.

In regard to this clonotype: A much larger clone is a single base away; this may be a read error. This likely comes from a read error, as the CDR3 has no conserved phenylalanine or tryptophan at its end. The chain has TRBV29-1 and TRBJ2-7; D possibly corresponds to TRBD1 (5 bases). CDR1 and CDR2 from the germline V gene are SQVTM and ANQGSEA. Trimming stripped 6 bases from V and 0 bases from J, with 12 bases between. This CDR3 contains 13 residues. The CDR3 sequence: CSVATESSYEQYL. CDR3 sequence (DNA): TGCAGCGTCGCGACAGAGAGCTCCTACGAGCAGTACCTC.

The chain recombines TRBV6-2 or TRBV6-3 with TRBJ1-6, with D hard to call. Between the trimmed V and J ends, which lost 5 bases and 6 bases, there was a span of 14 bases. The germline CDR1 and CDR2 sequences are MNHEY and SVGEGT. The CDR3 consists of 15 residues. For the CDR3, the DNA is TGTGCCAGCAGTCTGACGATGGGGAGTAATTCACCCCTCCACTTT. Protein sequence: CASSLTMGSNSPLHF.

The rearrangement joins TRBV29-1 to TRBJ1-2, with 10 bases identical to TRBD1. Trimming cost V 6 bases and J 4 bases; bases outside gene matches: 5. The CDR3 sequence is 13 residues long. The germline V gene has CDR1 SQVTM and CDR2 ANQGSEA. The CDR3 coding sequence is TGCAGCGTCTCGTGGACAGGGGGCTATGGCTACACCTTC. The encoded protein is CSVSWTGGYGYTF.